The 5 T cell receptor beta chains in this list originate from one sample, sequenced in a study of blood T cell repertoires in COVID-19. Using immunoSEQ multiplex PCR, the repertoire was profiled, and TCRdb retains in-frame clones only, with some absent. The profile covers about 150,000 clones, with roughly 74% appearing a single time and over 11% taken by the ten largest. The sequenced sample was peripheral blood. These receptors were taken from a woman aged 80 or over with acute or convalescent COVID-19.

The J gene is TRBJ1-4, the V gene TRBV6-5; 12 positions agree with TRBD1. Unmatched junction bases numbered 4, after V lost 5 bases and J lost 6 bases. This CDR3 is 15 amino acids long. In germline, CDR1 is MNHEY, CDR2 SVGAGI. CDR3 protein: CASSRGQGADEKLFF. As DNA, the CDR3 is TGTGCCAGCAGTAGGGGACAGGGGGCTGATGAAAAACTGTTTTTT.

V is TRBV5-1 and J is TRBJ1-4, with 12 bases matching TRBD1. The CDR3 runs 16 residues. Trimming at V came to 4 bases and at J to 4 bases, leaving 5 bases not matched to a gene. CDR1 is SGHRS, CDR2 YFSETQ, per germline. CDR3 sequence: CASSTGQGAGNEKLFF. In nucleotides, the CDR3 is TGCGCCAGCAGCACGGGACAGGGGGCCGGTAATGAAAAACTGTTTTTT.

The J gene is TRBJ2-1, the V gene TRBV3-1 (or the pseudogene TRBV3-2); no clear D gene. Per the germline V gene, CDR1 is LGHDT and CDR2 is YNNKEL (reference sequence). The V end lost 3 bases, the J end lost 4 bases, and 7 bases lay between the germline ends. The CDR3 is 13 amino acids. The CDR3 region has the DNA TGTGCCAGCAGCCAGGGCACATACAATGAGCAGTTCTTC. Translating gives CASSQGTYNEQFF.

The V gene is TRBV19, the J gene TRBJ2-1; TRBD2 agrees at 12 bases. CDR1 is LNHDA and CDR2 is SQIVND in the germline V gene (reference sequence). The V gene end was trimmed by 4 bases and the J gene end by 9 bases; junction bases not matched to a gene: 16. The CDR3 consists of 18 residues. CDR3 DNA sequence: TGTGCCAGTAGTAGGCTTCTAGCGGGAGGGCCGCGTGGGGGTGAGCAGTTCTTC. It is translated as CASSRLLAGGPRGGEQFF.

The chain couples TRBV7-3 to TRBJ2-2; weak D call: TRBD2 (6 bases). The germline V gene has CDR1 SGHTA and CDR2 FQGTGA. The CDR3 is 13 residues long. CDR3 region: CASRAGSTGELFF. CDR3 in DNA: TGTGCTTCGAGGGCGGGAAGTACCGGGGAGCTGTTTTTT.